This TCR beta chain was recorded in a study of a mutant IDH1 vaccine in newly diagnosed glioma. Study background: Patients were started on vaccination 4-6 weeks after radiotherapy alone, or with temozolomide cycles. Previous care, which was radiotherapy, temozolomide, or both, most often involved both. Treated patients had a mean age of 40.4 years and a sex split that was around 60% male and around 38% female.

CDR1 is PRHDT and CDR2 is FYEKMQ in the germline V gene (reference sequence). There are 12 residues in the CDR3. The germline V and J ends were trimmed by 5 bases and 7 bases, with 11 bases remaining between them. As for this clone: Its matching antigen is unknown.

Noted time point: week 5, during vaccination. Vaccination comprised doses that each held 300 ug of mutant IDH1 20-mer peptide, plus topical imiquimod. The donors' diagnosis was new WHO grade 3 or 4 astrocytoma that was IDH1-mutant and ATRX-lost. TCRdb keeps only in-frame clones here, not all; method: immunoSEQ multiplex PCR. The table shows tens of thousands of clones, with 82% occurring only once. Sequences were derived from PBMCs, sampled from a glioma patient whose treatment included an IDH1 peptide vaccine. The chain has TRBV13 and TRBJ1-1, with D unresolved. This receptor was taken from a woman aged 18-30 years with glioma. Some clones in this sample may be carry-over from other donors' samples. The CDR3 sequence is CASSRTWSEAFF. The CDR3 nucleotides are TGTGCCAGCAGCCGGACGTGGAGTGAAGCTTTCTTT.